This T cell receptor (beta chain) was retrieved from a study of cytomegalovirus exposure and HLA in healthy donors. Study details: In a later analysis, the approximately 110 validation repertoires were reported to have used the same platform as the 650 to 800 first-cohort repertoires.

There are 15 residues in the CDR3. CDR1 and CDR2 from the germline V gene are MNHEY and SMNVEV (reference sequence). After removal of 2 bases from V and 0 bases from J, the junction contained 1 base not matched to a gene. TCRdb keeps only in-frame clones here, not all; method: immunoSEQ multiplex PCR. The sample records about 130,000 clones, 75% to 90% being singletons. The sequence came from a woman aged 18-29 years in good health and CMV-seronegative. The chain carries TRBV27 and TRBJ1-5, with 7 bases matching TRBD1. The sequenced sample consisted of PBMCs. The CDR3 nucleotides are TGTGCCAGCAGTTTAAGGGGGCCTAGCAATCAGCCCCAGCATTTT. Its protein is CASSLRGPSNQPQHF.